These T cell receptor beta chains were read from a single sample in a study of CD8+ T cells in alopecia areata. Repertoires were generated with immunoSEQ multiplex PCR, while TCRdb's copy carries only in-frame clones and drops some. The table records 200,000 or so clones, roughly 50% of them present only once. The source material was CD4+ T cells sorted from blood, sampled at week 24, from a patient treated with tofacitinib. The receptors were gathered from a human donor with alopecia areata. Both conserved end residues are trimmed from each CDR3. Size is stated for part of the rows, as once, few or many counts, or as a class when the clone is expanded.

TRBJ1-2	TRBV5-4	NA	ASSQQGADNYGYT
TRBJ2-2	TRBV4-1	NA	ASSLPHKGTGELF
TRBJ1-2	TRBV6-5	NA	ASSPMGYGYT
TRBJ1-2	TRBV11-2	NA	ASSLERLSVYT
TRBJ2-2	TRBV25-1	few	ASSSKTNTGELF
TRBJ2-7	TRBV29-1	NA	SVEGTGGNEQY
TRBJ1-1	TRBV30	NA	AWSWTDTEAF
TRBJ1-2	TRBV30	NA	AWAGTGRFNYGYT
TRBJ2-1	TRBV7-2	NA	ASTSQAAGYNEQF
TRBJ1-2	TRBV2	NA	ASRIDGYT
TRBJ1-2	TRBV29-1	NA	SVRTGDGYT
TRBJ2-1	TRBV5-1	NA	ASSVPGTSFNEQF
TRBJ2-6	TRBV28	few	ASAGSGANVLT
TRBJ2-2	TRBV29-1	NA	SVDQASTGELF
TRBJ2-6	TRBV7-2	few	ASSLGTRAGANVLT
TRBJ1-5	TRBV5-6	NA	ASSAGPNSNQPQH
TRBJ1-4	TRBV19	NA	ATKVETFGKLF